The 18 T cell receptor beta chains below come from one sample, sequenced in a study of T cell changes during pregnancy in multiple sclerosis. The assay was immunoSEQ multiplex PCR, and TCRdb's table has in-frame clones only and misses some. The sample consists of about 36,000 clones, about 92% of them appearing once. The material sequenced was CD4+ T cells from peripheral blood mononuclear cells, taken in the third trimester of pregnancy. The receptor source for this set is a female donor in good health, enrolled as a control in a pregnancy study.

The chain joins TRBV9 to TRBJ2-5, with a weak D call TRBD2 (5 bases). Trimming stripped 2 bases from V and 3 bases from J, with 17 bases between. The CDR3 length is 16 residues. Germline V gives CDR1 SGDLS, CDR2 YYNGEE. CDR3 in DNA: TGTGCCAGCAGCGTGGGTTCCTCAGGAGGAAAAGAGACCCAGTACTTC. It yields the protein CASSVGSSGGKETQYF.

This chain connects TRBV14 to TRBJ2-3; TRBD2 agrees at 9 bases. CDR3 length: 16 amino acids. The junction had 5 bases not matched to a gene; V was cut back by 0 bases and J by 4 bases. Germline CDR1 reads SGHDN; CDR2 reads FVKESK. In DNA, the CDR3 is TGTGCCAGCAGCCAAGAGCGGGGGGGCCGTTCAGATACGCAGTATTTT. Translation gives CASSQERGGRSDTQYF.

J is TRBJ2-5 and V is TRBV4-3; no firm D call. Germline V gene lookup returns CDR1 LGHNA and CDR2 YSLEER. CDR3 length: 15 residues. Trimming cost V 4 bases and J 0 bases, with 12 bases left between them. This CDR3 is CASSPRLADQETQYF. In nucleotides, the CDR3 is TGCGCCAGCAGCCCCCGCTTGGCAGACCAAGAGACCCAGTACTTC.

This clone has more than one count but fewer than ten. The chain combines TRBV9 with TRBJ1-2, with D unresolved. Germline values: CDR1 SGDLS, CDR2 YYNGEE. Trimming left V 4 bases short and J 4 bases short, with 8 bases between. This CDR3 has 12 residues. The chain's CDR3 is CASSTHPYGYTF. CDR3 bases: TGTGCCAGCAGCACACACCCCTATGGCTACACCTTC.

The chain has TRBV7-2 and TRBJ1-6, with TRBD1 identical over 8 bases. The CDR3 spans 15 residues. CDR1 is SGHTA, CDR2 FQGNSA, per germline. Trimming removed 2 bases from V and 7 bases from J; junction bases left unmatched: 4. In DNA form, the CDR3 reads TGTGCCAGCAGCTTAATGGGACAGGCAAATTCACCCCTCCACTTT. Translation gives CASSLMGQANSPLHF.

The CDR3 DNA reads as TGTGCCAGCAGCTTAGCGACAGGGATCGGGGAGCTGTTTTTT. Translating it yields CASSLATGIGELFF. This chain connects TRBV7-2 to TRBJ2-2; 7 positions agree with TRBD1. The CDR3 is made up of 14 amino acids. The V gene's germline CDR1 is SGHTA and CDR2 FQGNSA. V lost 0 bases and J lost 7; bases outside the gene matches: 2.

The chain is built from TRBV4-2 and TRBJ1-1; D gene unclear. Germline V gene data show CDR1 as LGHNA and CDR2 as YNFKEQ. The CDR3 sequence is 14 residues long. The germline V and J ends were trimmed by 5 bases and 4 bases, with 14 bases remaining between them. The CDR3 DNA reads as TGTGCCAGCAGCATACAGAGGGAAGGCACTGAAGCTTTCTTT. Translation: CASSIQREGTEAFF.

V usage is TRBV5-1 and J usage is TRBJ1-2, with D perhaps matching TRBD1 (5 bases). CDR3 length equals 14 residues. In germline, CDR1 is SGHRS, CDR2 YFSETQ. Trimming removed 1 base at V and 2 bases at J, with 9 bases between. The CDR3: CASSLQGENYGYTF. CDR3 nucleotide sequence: TGCGCCAGCAGCTTGCAAGGGGAAAACTATGGCTACACCTTC.

CDR3 protein: CASSGQLDTGELFF. Written as DNA, the CDR3 is TGTGCCAGCTCGGGACAGCTCGACACCGGGGAGCTGTTTTTT. This chain joins TRBV18 and TRBJ2-2; TRBD1 matches at 7 bases. The junction had 4 bases not matched to a gene; V was cut back by 6 bases and J by 3 bases. The CDR3 is 14 amino acids. The germline CDR1 and CDR2 sequences are KGHSH and LQKENI.

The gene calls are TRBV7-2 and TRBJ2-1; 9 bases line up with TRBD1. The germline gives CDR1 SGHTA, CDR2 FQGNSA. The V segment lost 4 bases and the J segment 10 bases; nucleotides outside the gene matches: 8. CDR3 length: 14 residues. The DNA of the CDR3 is TGTGCCAGCAGCTCGACTGGGACAGGGCGCGAGCAGTTCTTC. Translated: CASSSTGTGREQFF.

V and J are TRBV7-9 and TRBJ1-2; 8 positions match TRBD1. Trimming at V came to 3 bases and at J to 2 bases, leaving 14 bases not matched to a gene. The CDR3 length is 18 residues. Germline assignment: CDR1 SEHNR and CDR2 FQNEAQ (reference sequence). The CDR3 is CASSFLRTGSEINYGYTF. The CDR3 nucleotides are TGTGCCAGCAGCTTTCTCAGGACAGGGTCGGAAATCAACTATGGCTACACCTTC.

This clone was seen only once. In DNA, the CDR3 is TGTGCCATCAGCGGCGGACTGGGACAGGGACCGAACACTGAAGCTTTCTTT. Residues: CAISGGLGQGPNTEAFF. J is TRBJ1-1 and V is TRBV10-3; 9 bases align to TRBD1. V dropped 6 bases and J dropped 1; count of bases not matched to a gene: 12. Germline V gene sequence: CDR1 ENHRY, CDR2 SYGVKD. The CDR3 runs 17 residues.

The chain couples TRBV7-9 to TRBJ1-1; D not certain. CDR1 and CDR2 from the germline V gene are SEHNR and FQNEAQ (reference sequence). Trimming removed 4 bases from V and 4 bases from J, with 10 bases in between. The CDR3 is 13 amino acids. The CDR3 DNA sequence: TGTGCCAGCAGCTCGACGGCGGGCACTGAAGCTTTCTTT. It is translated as CASSSTAGTEAFF.

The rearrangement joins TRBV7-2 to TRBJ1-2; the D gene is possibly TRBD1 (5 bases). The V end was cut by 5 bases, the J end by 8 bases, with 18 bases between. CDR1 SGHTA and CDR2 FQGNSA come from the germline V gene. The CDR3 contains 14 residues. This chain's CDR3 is CASSADHGGRGYTF. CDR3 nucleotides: TGTGCCAGCAGCGCCGACCACGGGGGTAGGGGCTACACCTTC.

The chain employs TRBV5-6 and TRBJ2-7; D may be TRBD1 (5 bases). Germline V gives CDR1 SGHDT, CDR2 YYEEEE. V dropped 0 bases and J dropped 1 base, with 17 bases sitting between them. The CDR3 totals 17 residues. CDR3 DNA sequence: TGTGCCAGCAGCTTGGAGTTGGGGCAGGGAATTTCCTACGAGCAGTACTTC. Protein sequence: CASSLELGQGISYEQYF. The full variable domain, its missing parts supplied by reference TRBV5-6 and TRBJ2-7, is DAGVTQSPTHLIKTRGQQVTLRCSPKSGHDTVSWYQQALGQGPQFIFQYYEEEERQRGNFPDRFSGHQFPNYSSELNVNALLLGDSALYLCASSLELGQGISYEQYFGPGTRLTVT.

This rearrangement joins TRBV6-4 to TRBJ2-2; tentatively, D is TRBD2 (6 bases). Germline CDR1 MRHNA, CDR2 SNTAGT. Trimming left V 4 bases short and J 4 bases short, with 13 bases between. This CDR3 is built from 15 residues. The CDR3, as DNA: TGTGCCAGCAGTGCAGGGACTTACCTCACCGGGGAGCTGTTTTTT. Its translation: CASSAGTYLTGELFF.

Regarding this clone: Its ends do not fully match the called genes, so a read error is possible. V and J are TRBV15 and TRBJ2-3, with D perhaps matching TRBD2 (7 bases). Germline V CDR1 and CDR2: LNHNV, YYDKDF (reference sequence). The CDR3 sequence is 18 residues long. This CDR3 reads CATSRGGGGRGFTNTQYF. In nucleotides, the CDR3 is TGTGCCACCAGCAGAGGAGGGGGGGGCCGCGGTTTCACAAATACGCAGTATTTT. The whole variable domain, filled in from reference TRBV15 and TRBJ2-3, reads DAMVIQNPRYQVTQFGKPVTLSCSQTLNHNVMYWYQQKSSQAPKLLFHYYDKDFNNEADTPDNFQSRRPNTSFCFLDIRSPGLGDTAMYLCATSRGGGGRGFTNTQYFGPGTRLTVL.

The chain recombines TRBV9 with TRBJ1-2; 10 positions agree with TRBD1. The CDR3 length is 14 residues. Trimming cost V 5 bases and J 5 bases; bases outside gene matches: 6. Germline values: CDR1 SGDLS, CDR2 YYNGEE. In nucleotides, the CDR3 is TGTGCCAGCAGTGACCGGGACAGGGGATATGGCTACACCTTC. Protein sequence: CASSDRDRGYGYTF. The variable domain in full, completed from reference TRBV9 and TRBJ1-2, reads DSGVTQTPKHLITATGQRVTLRCSPRSGDLSVYWYQQSLDQGLQFLIQYYNGEERAKGNILERFSAQQFPDLHSELNLSSLELGDSALYFCASSDRDRGYGYTFGSGTRLTVV.